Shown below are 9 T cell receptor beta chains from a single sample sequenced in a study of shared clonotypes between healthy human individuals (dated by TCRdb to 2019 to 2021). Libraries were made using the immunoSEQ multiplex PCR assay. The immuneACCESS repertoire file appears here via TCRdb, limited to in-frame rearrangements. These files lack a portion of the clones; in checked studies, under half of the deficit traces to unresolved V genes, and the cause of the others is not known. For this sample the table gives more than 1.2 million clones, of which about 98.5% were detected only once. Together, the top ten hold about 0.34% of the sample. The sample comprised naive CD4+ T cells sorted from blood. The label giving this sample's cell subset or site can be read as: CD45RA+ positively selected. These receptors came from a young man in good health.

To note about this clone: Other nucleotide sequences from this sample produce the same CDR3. The CDR3 reads CASSHASEQYF. The DNA for the CDR3 is TGTGCCAGCAGCCACGCCAGCGAGCAGTACTTC. The chain employs TRBV6-5 and TRBJ2-7; D gene uncertain. With 6 bases removed from V and 6 bases from J, the gap between germline ends came to 9 bases. The CDR3 is 11 amino acids. The V gene's germline CDR1 is MNHEY and CDR2 SVGAGI.

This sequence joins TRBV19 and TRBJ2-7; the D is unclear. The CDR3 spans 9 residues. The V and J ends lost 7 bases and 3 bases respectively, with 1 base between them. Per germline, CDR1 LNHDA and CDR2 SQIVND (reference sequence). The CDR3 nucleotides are TGTGCCAGTAACTACGAGCAGTACTTC. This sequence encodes CASNYEQYF.

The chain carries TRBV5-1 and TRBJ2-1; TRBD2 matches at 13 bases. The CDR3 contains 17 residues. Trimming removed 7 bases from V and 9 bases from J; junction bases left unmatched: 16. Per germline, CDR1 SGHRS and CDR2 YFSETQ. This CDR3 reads CASSGLAGAGSLGEQFF. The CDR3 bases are TGCGCCAGCTCCGGACTAGCGGGAGCGGGGAGTTTGGGTGAGCAGTTCTTC.

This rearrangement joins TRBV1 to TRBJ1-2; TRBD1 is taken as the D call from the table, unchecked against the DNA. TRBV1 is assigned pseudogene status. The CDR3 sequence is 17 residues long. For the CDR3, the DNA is TGCACCAGCAGCCTGTTCAGTCGGACAGGGGTTGACTATGGCTACACCTTC. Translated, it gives CTSSLFSRTGVDYGYTF.

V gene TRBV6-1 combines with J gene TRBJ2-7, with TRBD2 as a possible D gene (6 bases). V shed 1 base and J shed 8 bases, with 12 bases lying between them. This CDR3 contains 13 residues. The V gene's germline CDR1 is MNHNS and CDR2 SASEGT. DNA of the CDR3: TGTGCCAGCAGTGAAGAGGGAGGCGGGCAGCAGTACTTC. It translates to CASSEEGGGQQYF.

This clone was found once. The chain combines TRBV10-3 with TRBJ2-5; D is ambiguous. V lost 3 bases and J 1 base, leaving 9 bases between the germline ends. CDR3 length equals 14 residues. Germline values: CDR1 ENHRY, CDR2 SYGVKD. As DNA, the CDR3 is TGTGCCATCAGTGAATGGATGGGCCAAGAGACCCAGTACTTC. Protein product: CAISEWMGQETQYF.

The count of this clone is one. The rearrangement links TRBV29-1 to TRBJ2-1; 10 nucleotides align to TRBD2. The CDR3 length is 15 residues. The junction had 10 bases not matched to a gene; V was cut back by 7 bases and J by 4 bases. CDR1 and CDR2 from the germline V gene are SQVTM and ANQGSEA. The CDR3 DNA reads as TGCAGCGGAGCCGGGGCTAGCGGGAGATACAATGAGCAGTTCTTC. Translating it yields CSGAGASGRYNEQFF.

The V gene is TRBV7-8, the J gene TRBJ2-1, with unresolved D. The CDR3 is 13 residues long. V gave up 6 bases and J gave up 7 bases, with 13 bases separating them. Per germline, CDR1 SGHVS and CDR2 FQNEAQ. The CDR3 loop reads CASSQNIWNEQFF. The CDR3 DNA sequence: TGTGCCAGCAGTCAGAATATCTGGAATGAGCAGTTCTTC.

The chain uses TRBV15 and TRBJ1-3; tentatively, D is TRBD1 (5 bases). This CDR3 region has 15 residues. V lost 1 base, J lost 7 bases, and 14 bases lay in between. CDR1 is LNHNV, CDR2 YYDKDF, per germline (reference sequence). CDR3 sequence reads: CATSRGGRAMNTIYF. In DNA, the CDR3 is TGTGCCACCAGCAGAGGCGGCAGGGCAATGAACACCATATATTTT.